This T cell receptor (beta chain) originates from a study of T cell responses to AZD1222 COVID-19 vaccine (dated by TCRdb to about 2021). About the study as a whole: AZD1222 recipients with second doses at about 4 weeks or about 12 weeks were pooled, because spike-specific TCR depth and breadth did not differ between schedules. A total of under 250 trial participants underwent TCR sequencing, of whom about 210 had received two doses of AZD1222 and approximately 26 had received two doses of the MenACWY control vaccine. Enrollment into the trials was organized by age into subgroups of 18-55, 56-69 and 70-plus years, and those subgroups contained roughly 140, 27 and 60 TCR-sequenced participants, respectively.

The CDR3 regions of human TCRbeta chains were analyzed by immunosequencing. Per the original workflow: TCRs in the repertoires were matched against a reference library of SARS-CoV-2-specific TCRs that had been generated with the MIRA antigen-specificity platform. Breadth meant the fraction of unique TCRs that were SARS-CoV-2-associated, whereas depth meant the fraction of total T cells that were SARS-CoV-2-associated. Using the MIRA data, every spike-specific TCR was mapped to the spike region that the TCR reacted to and assigned to either a CD4 or a CD8 class. Log10-transformed breadth and depth values were compared by one-way ANOVA with Sidak's multiple comparisons tests. This immuneACCESS table, as held by TCRdb, lists in-frame sequences with V and J called but not all clones. Of the missing ones, under half trace to an unresolved V gene in checked studies; the others have no known cause. V and J calls and clone size are as listed in that table; D and trimming were resolved from the DNA. The sample table holds some 160,000 clones, of which 85% to 95% were seen once. Over 0.8% of the sample rests with the top ten.

Details on this clone: There is no known antigen for this receptor. There are no base qualities to consult, and no much larger clone falls within one base.

The CDR3 runs 15 residues from the cysteine to the phenylalanine. The CDR3 DNA has 45 bases and is translated from base 1. The junction shows trimming of 4 bases on V and 0 bases on J, plus 11 bases between the germline ends. According to the germline V gene (reference sequence), CDR1 reads SGHKS and CDR2 reads YYEKEE. General conclusions and limits of the study: Because no day 14 peak-response samples were available, repertoires were characterized only after the peak T cell response. In the small 56-69-year group, the increase in depth fell short of significance, most likely because of low power. Most participants were white British and females outnumbered males, and the authors suggested that clonal diversity may have been underestimated. CD4 TCRs associated with the vaccine covered the entire spike protein, and the dominant responses were in regions 160-218 and 743-854. Epitopes outside the regions mutated in the B.1.351 and B.1.1.7 variants were reportedly recognized by nearly half of the unique spike-specific TCRs. Only 5 to 7 AZD1222 recipients were SARS-CoV-2 seropositive at baseline, limiting conclusions about previously exposed vaccinees. After two AZD1222 doses, both the breadth and the depth of spike-specific TCRs were significantly higher than at day 0 and than in MenACWY recipients.

The time point label, read with the paper, signifies: baseline before first vaccination. Vaccinee samples came from UK trials COV001 and COV002, including a single-blind randomized controlled phase 2/3 trial of AZD1222 (ChAdOx1 nCoV-19) in healthy adults. Trial participant PBMC samples were collected at day 0 and day 28 after the second dose for TCRbeta chain sequencing. The sequence links TRBV5-5 to TRBJ1-5, with no reliable assignment of the D segment. The material was peripheral blood, obtained on day 0 of AZD1222 vaccination. The receptor's source is an adult in good health. DNA sequence: TGTGCCAGCAGCCTGAGTGGACTTAGCAATCAGCCCCAGCATTTT. Its coded protein is CASSLSGLSNQPQHF.